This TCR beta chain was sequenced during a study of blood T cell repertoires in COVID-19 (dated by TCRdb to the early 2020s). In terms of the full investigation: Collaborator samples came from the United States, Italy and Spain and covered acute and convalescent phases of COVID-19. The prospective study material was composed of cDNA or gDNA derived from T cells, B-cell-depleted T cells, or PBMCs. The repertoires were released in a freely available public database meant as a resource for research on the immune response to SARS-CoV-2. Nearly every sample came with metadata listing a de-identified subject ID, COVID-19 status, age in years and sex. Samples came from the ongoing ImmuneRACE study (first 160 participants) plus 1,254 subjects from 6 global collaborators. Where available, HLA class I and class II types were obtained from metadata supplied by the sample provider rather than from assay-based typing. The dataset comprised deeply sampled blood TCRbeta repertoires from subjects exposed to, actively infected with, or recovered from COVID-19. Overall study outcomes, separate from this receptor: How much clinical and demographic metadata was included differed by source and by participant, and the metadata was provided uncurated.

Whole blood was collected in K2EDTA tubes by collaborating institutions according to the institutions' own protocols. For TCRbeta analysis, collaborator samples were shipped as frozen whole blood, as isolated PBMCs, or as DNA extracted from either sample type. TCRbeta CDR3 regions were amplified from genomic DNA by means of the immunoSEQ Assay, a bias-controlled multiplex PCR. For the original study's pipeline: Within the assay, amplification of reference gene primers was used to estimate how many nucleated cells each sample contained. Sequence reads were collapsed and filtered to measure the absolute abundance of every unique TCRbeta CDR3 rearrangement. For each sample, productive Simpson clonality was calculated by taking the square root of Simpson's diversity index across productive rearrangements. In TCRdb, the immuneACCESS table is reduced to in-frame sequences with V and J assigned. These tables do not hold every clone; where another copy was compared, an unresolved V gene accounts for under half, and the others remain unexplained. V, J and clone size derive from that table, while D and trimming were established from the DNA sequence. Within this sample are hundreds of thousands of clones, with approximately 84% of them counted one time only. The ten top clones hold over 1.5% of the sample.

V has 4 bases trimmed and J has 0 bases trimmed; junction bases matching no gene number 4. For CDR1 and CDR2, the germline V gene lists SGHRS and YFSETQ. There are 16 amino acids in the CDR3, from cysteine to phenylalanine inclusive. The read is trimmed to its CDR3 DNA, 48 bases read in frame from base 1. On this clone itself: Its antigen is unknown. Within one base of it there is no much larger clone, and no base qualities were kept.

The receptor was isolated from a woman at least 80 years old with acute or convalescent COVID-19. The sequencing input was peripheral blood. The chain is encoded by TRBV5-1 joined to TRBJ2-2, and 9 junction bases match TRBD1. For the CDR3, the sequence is CASSAGQGTNTGELFF. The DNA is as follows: TGCGCCAGCAGCGCGGGACAGGGCACGAACACCGGGGAGCTGTTTTTT.